The T cell receptor (beta chain) under discussion was sequenced for a study of blood T cells in healthy people across ages (dated by TCRdb to the mid-2010s). About the investigation overall: In model experiments, template switching captured roughly one uniquely barcoded TCR beta cDNA molecule for every two T cells. Using deep sequencing normalized with unique cDNA molecular identifiers, the study measured how TCR beta repertoire diversity changes with age. The donors were divided into four age groups: young (average around 16 years), middle-aged (about 40), aged (approximately 59) and long-lived (roughly 82). Donors of different ages were randomly distributed across sequencing lanes to avoid experimental bias. The study analyzed two additional independent replicas of 1 million unique cDNA reads from the same blood draw for two donors, one aged 18 to 29 and one aged 80 or older.

The library was prepared using 5' RACE. Sequencing was carried out with an Illumina HiSeq 2500. The second PCR ran for roughly 7 to 11 cycles and used a J-beta primer mix along with a sample-barcoded 5' primer. Each TCR beta cDNA molecule received a unique molecular identifier from a template-switch 5' adaptor carrying 12 random nucleotides. At least 2.5 million CDR3-containing paired-end reads were obtained from each sample. The Mint cDNA synthesis kit, primed by a TRBC-specific oligonucleotide, was used to synthesize first-strand cDNA from all RNA. All cDNA was treated with uracil-DNA glycosylase and then went through a first 18-cycle PCR with the universal primers M1SS and BC2_uni_R. From the authors' description of their analysis: Normalization of each sample was performed by random selection of 1 million high-quality reads, each carrying a distinct molecular identifier. Reads with shared molecular identifiers were discarded instead of being binned into consensus sequences. CDR3 identification, clonotype clustering and error correction used MiTCR with a Q25 quality threshold and the strictest error-elimination algorithm. Lower-bound total TCR beta diversity was estimated with a nonparametric unseen species model using Euler transformation. TCRdb took the public reads, trimmed them with fastp at Q25, ran MiXCR for clone calling and kept in-frame beta chains. Rows with a matching CDR3 protein are joined into one entry that keeps the most common DNA and genes. The V and J calls were determined by TCRdb, not by the authors. The sample contains about a million distinct CDR3 sequences, roughly 48% of them found a single time. The ten most abundant clones make up around an eighth of the sample.

As regards this clonotype: No antigen is known for it. No base qualities exist here, and no much larger clone lies one base off it.

The donors were under 40 Caucasian individuals from Russia, aged roughly 6 to 95 years, who were systemically healthy. Roughly 10 milliliters of peripheral blood were drawn from each donor into EDTA-treated Vacutainer tubes. Ficoll-Paque density-gradient centrifugation was used to isolate PBMCs, with at least 6.5 million per sample. Trizol reagent was used to extract total RNA from PBMCs, with at least 5.5 micrograms per sample. For every donor, an aliquot of PBMCs went through flow cytometry to measure the percentages of naive CD45RAhigh/CD27high T cells. Study-wide conclusions, independent of this receptor: Compared with the aged group, the long-lived group had more naive CD4+ T cells, fewer expanded clones and increased TCR diversity, a pattern suggesting age selection. Observed TCR beta diversity per million T cells fell roughly linearly with age, and a significant reduction was already apparent by age about 38. Since profiling was done on bulk unsorted PBMCs, naive and antigen-experienced compartments could not be conclusively compared. There was a strong correlation between observed TCR beta diversity and the percentage of naive T cells measured by flow cytometry. Total diversity estimates from one million sequenced T cells were considered lower bounds and underestimates. Because the CMV infection status of the donors was unknown, age-related changes in expanded clonotypes may potentially have been confounded.

The germline V end is reduced by 7 bases and the J end by 5 bases; junction bases left unmatched: 3. From the germline V gene (reference sequence), CDR1 is DFQATT and CDR2 is SNEGSKA. The CDR3 covers 13 residues, taking in both the cysteine and the phenylalanine. Kept here is only the CDR3 DNA, which spans 39 bases and is read in frame from base 1. The receptor's source is a man in his thirties or forties in good health. Sequenced: blood. Rearrangement joined TRBV20-1 to TRBJ2-1, with 12 junctional bases fitting TRBD1. The sequenced DNA is TGCAGTGTTGGGACAGGGGGCCACAATGAGCAGTTCTTC. This translates into CSVGTGGHNEQFF.